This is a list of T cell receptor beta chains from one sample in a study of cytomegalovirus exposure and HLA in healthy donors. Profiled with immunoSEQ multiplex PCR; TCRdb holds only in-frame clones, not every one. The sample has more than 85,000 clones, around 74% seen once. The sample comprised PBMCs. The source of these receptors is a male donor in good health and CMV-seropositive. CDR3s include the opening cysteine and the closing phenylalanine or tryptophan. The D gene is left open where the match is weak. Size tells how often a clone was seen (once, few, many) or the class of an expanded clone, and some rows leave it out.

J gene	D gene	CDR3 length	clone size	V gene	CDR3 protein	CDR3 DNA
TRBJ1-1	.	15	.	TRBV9	CASSVNPRWGAEAFF	TGTGCCAGCAGCGTAAACCCCCGGTGGGGAGCTGAAGCTTTCTTT
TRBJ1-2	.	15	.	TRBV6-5	CASTSGVRSNYGYTF	TGTGCCAGCACCTCGGGGGTCAGATCTAACTATGGCTACACCTTC
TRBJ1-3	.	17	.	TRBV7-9	CASSLVGGAGDGNTIYF	TGTGCCAGCAGCTTAGTAGGAGGCGCGGGGGACGGAAACACCATATATTTT
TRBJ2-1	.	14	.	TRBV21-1	CASISKGLAGRRFF	TGTGCCAGCATTTCAAAGGGGCTAGCGGGGAGGAGGTTCTTC
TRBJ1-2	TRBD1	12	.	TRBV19	CASRTGGDGYTF	TGTGCCAGCAGGACAGGGGGTGATGGCTACACCTTC
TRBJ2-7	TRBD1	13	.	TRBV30	CASLGTEKYEQYF	TGTGCCTCTTTGGGGACAGAGAAATACGAGCAGTACTTC
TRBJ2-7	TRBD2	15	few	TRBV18	CASSPLAGGSHEQYF	TGTGCCAGCTCACCACTAGCGGGGGGGTCCCACGAGCAGTACTTC
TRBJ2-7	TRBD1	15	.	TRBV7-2	CASSTGTGVSYEQYF	TGTGCCAGCAGCACCGGGACAGGGGTCTCCTACGAGCAGTACTTC
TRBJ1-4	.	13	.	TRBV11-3	CASSFVFAGKLFF	TGTGCCAGCAGCTTTGTTTTTGCGGGGAAACTGTTTTTT
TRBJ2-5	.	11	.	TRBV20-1	CSAAGQETQYF	TGCAGTGCGGCAGGCCAAGAGACCCAGTACTTC
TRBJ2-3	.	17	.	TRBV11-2	CASSLVDSRLRTDTQYF	TGTGCCAGCAGCTTAGTCGACAGCCGTCTAAGGACAGATACGCAGTATTTT
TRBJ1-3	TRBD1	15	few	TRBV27	CASRPFRGSENTIYF	TGTGCCAGCAGACCATTCAGGGGGTCGGAAAACACCATATATTTT
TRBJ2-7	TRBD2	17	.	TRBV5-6	CASSFGSGGAFPYEQYF	TGTGCCAGCAGCTTCGGTAGCGGGGGGGCGTTCCCCTACGAGCAGTACTTC
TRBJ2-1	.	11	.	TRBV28	CASRRGSEQFF	TGTGCCAGCCGGAGGGGTAGTGAGCAGTTCTTC
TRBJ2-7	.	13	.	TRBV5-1	CASSLPSGDEQYF	TGCGCCAGCAGCTTGCCGTCAGGCGACGAGCAGTACTTC
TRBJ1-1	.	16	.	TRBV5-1	CASSGGGGGPTAEAFF	TGCGCCAGCAGCGGGGGGGGCGGGGGGCCGACAGCTGAAGCTTTCTTT
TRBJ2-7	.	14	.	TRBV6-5	CASSYGAGAYEQYF	TGTGCCAGCAGTTACGGGGCAGGGGCGTACGAGCAGTACTTC